The 8 T cell receptor beta chains in this list originate from one sample, sequenced in a study of shared clonotypes between healthy human individuals. TCRdb's table, derived via immunoSEQ multiplex PCR, lists solely in-frame clones and lacks some. The table lists roughly 1,600,000 clones, about 98.5% of them singletons, with under 0.45% in the top ten. The material sequenced was naive CD4+ T cells sorted from blood. As for subset: CD45RA+ positively selected. Source of these receptors: a man aged 25 to 40 in good health.

The genes are TRBV11-2 and TRBJ1-4; 7 bases match TRBD1. Per germline, CDR1 SGHAT and CDR2 FQNNGV. The CDR3 loop spans 14 amino acids. V lost 3 bases and J lost 4; bases outside the gene matches: 2. The CDR3 loop is CASSLDRRNEKLFF. The CDR3 region has the DNA TGTGCCAGCAGCTTGGACAGGCGTAATGAAAAACTGTTTTTT.

V is TRBV28 and J is TRBJ2-1; TRBD1 matches 9 bases. Germline assignment: CDR1 MDHEN and CDR2 SYDVKM. CDR3 length: 16 residues. J gave up 6 bases and V 5 bases, and 11 bases lay outside the gene matches. The CDR3: CASSQVGTGRGNEQFF. Here the CDR3 DNA reads TGTGCCAGCAGTCAAGTGGGGACAGGGCGGGGCAATGAGCAGTTCTTC.

The gene calls are TRBV5-6 and TRBJ1-1, with D hard to call. This CDR3 has 15 residues. V shed 4 bases and J shed 0 bases, with 13 bases lying between them. Germline V gives CDR1 SGHDT, CDR2 YYEEEE. CDR3 nucleotide sequence: TGTGCCAGCAGCCCAACTACCGCCCTGAACACTGAAGCTTTCTTT. Protein product: CASSPTTALNTEAFF. The whole variable domain, filled in from reference TRBV5-6 and TRBJ1-1, reads DAGVTQSPTHLIKTRGQQVTLRCSPKSGHDTVSWYQQALGQGPQFIFQYYEEEERQRGNFPDRFSGHQFPNYSSELNVNALLLGDSALYLCASSPTTALNTEAFFGQGTRLTVV.

The CDR3 bases are TGTGCCAGCAGCGAACAGGGCTACGAGCAGTACTTC. This gives the protein CASSEQGYEQYF. V usage is TRBV7-9 and J usage is TRBJ2-7, with D perhaps matching TRBD1 (6 bases). There are 12 residues in the CDR3. Germline values: CDR1 SEHNR, CDR2 FQNEAQ (reference sequence). Trimming cost V 5 bases and J 3 bases, with 8 bases left between them.

For this clone: The sample holds other DNA sequences that translate to the same CDR3. This rearrangement joins TRBV28 to TRBJ2-7, with no clear D. Germline V lookup: CDR1 MDHEN, CDR2 SYDVKM. Between the trimmed V and J ends, which lost 2 bases and 7 bases, there was a span of 9 bases. This CDR3 has 12 residues. The chain's CDR3 is CASSLTSREQYF. As DNA, the CDR3 is TGTGCCAGCAGTTTAACATCTAGGGAGCAGTACTTC.

The chain couples TRBV7-9 to TRBJ2-5; TRBD2 matches at 8 bases. Per germline, CDR1 SEHNR and CDR2 FQNEAQ (reference sequence). CDR3 length: 13 amino acids. J gave up 9 bases and V 5 bases, and 8 bases lay outside the gene matches. CDR3 residues: CASSTDRGRSQYF. The CDR3 region has the DNA TGTGCCAGCAGCACGGACCGCGGGAGGTCCCAGTACTTC.

Remarks on this clone: Different DNA sequences within this sample yield the same CDR3. This chain links TRBV29-1 with TRBJ2-5, with 8 positions matching TRBD1. The CDR3 extends over 13 amino acids. Germline V gene sequence: CDR1 SQVTM, CDR2 ANQGSEA. The V gene end was trimmed by 3 bases and the J gene end by 5 bases; junction bases not matched to a gene: 5. Here the CDR3 DNA reads TGCAGCGTTGAGCAGGGGGCCGGGGAGACCCAGTACTTC. Its translation is CSVEQGAGETQYF.

The chain couples TRBV11-2 to TRBJ2-3; 9 positions match TRBD2. This CDR3 has 18 residues. CDR1 and CDR2 from the germline V gene are SGHAT and FQNNGV. J lost 0 bases, V lost 5 bases, and 12 bases had no gene match. As DNA, the CDR3 is TGTGCCAGCAGCACCCCGACCTCTAGCGGGACTAGCACAGATACGCAGTATTTT. Residues: CASSTPTSSGTSTDTQYF.